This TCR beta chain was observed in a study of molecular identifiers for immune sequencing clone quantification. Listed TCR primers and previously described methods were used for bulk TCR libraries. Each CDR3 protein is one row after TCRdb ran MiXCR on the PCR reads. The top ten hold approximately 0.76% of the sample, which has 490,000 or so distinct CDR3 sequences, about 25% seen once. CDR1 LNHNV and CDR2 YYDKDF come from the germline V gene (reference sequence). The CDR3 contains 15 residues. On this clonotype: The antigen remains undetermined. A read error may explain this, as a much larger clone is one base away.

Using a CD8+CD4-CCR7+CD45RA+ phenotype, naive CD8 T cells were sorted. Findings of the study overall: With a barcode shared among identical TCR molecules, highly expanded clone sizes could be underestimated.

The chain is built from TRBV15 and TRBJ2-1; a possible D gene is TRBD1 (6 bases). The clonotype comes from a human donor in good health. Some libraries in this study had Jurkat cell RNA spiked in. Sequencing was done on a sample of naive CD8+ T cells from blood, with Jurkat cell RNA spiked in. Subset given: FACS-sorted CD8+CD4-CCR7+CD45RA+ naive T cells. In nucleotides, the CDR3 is TGTGCCACCAGCCCCGGACAGTTCTCCTACAATGAGCAGTTATTC. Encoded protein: CATSPGQFSYNEQLF.